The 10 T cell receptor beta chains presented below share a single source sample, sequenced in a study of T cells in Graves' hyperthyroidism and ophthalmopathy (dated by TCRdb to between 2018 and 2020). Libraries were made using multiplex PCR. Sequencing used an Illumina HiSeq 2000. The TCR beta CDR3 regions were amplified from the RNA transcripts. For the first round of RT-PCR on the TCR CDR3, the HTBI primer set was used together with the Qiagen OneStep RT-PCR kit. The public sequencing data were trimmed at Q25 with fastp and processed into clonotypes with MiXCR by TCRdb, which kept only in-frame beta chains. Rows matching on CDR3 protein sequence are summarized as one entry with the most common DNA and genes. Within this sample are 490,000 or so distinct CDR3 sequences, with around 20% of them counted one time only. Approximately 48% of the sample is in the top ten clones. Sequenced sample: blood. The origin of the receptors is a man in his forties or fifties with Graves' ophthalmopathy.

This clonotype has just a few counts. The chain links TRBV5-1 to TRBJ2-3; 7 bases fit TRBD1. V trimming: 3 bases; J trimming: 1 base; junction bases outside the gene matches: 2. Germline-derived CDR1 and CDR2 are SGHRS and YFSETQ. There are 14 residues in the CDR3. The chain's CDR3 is CASSYGQGTDTQYF. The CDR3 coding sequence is TGCGCCAGCAGCTACGGACAGGGCACAGATACGCAGTATTTT.

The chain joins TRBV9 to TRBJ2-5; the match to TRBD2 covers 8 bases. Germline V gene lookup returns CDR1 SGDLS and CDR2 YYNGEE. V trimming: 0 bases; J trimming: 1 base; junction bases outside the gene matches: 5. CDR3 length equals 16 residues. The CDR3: CASSVEAGGGQETQYF. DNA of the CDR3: TGTGCCAGCAGCGTAGAGGCGGGAGGAGGCCAAGAGACCCAGTACTTC.

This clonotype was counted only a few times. The CDR3 reads CASSLDIASATDTQYF. CDR3 bases: TGTGCCAGCAGCTTAGACATAGCGAGCGCCACAGATACGCAGTATTTT. The chain uses TRBV7-9 and TRBJ2-3; tentative D call: TRBD2 (5 bases). This CDR3 region has 16 residues. Germline CDR1 SEHNR, CDR2 FQNEAQ (reference sequence). V shed 1 base and J shed 2 bases, with 13 bases lying between them.

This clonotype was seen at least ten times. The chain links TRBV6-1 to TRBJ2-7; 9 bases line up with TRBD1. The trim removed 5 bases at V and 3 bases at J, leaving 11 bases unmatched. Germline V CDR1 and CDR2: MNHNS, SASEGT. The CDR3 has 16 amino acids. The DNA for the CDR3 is TGTGCCAGCAGTCGCCCTTCGGGACAGGGAAGCTACGAGCAGTACTTC. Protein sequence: CASSRPSGQGSYEQYF.

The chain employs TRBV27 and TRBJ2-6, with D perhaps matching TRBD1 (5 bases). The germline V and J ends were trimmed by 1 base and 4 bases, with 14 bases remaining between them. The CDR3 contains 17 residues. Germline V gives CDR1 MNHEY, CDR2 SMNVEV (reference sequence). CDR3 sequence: CASSLYTGTTGANVLTF. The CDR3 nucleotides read TGTGCCAGCAGTTTATACACAGGAACAACCGGGGCCAACGTCCTGACTTTC.

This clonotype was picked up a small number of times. The CDR3 coding sequence is TGTGCCGAAGAGACAGGGGACAATTCACCCCTCCACTTT. It is translated as CAEETGDNSPLHF. The chain couples TRBV30 to TRBJ1-6, with TRBD1 identical over 8 bases. After removal of 8 bases from V and 7 bases from J, the junction contained 7 bases not matched to a gene. The CDR3 totals 13 residues. Germline V gene data show CDR1 as GTSNPN and CDR2 as SVGIG (reference sequence).

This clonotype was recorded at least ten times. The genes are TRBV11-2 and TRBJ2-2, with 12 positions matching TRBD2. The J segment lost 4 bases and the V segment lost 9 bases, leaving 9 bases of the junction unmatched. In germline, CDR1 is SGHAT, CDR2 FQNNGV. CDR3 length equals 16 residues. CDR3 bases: TGTGCCAGTCTCTCCTCACTAGCGGGAGGCACCGGGGAGCTGTTTTTT. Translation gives CASLSSLAGGTGELFF.

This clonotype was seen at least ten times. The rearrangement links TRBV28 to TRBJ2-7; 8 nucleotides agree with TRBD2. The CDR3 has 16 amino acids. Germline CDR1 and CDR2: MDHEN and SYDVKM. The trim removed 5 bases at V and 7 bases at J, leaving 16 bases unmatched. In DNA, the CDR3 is TGTGCCAGCAGTCTCCGAACTTTAAGCGGGAGCGGGGAGCAGTACTTC. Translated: CASSLRTLSGSGEQYF.

In nucleotides, the CDR3 is TGCAGCATCGGGGGGGTAGGCGAGCAGTACTTC. Translation gives CSIGGVGEQYF. This chain joins TRBV29-1 and TRBJ2-7; 8 bases line up with TRBD2. V was clipped by 8 bases and J by 6 bases; unmatched bases: 6. The CDR3 covers 11 residues. Germline assignment: CDR1 SQVTM and CDR2 ANQGSEA.

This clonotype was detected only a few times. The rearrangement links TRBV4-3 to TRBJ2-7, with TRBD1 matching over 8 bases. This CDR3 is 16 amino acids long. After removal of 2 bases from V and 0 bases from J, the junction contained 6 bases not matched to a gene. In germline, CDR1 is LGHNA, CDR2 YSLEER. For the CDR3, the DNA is TGCGCCAGCAGCCAAACTACCGGGACAGGCTCCTACGAGCAGTACTTC. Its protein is CASSQTTGTGSYEQYF.